This is a list of T cell receptor beta chains from one sample in a study of T cells in Graves' hyperthyroidism and ophthalmopathy. TCRdb used MiXCR to reprocess the multiplex PCR reads, holding one entry per CDR3 protein. The sample gives approximately 600,000 distinct CDR3 sequences, 15% to 20% of which show up once; 3.8% is in the top ten. Specimen: blood. The receptors derive from a young woman with Graves' hyperthyroidism. The CDR3 runs from the conserved cysteine through the conserved F or W. D genes are given only for firm matches. The size field is filled for only some rows; it gives once, few, many or a size class.

CDR3 length: 15; clone size: many; J gene: TRBJ1-4; V gene: TRBV7-2; D gene: -; CDR3 protein: CASSRGVEGYEKLFF; CDR3 DNA: TGTGCCAGCAGCCGAGGGGTGGAGGGTTATGAAAAACTGTTTTTT
CDR3 length: 17; clone size: few; J gene: TRBJ1-4; V gene: TRBV4-2; D gene: -; CDR3 protein: CASSQESSLAGWEKLFF; CDR3 DNA: TGTGCCAGCAGCCAAGAGAGCAGTTTGGCAGGGTGGGAAAAACTGTTTTTT
CDR3 length: 18; clone size: many; J gene: TRBJ2-6; V gene: TRBV7-2; D gene: -; CDR3 protein: CASSPTGVGITGANVLTF; CDR3 DNA: TGTGCCAGCAGCCCCACGGGTGTGGGGATCACTGGGGCCAACGTCCTGACTTTC
CDR3 length: 16; clone size: -; J gene: TRBJ2-5; V gene: TRBV15; D gene: TRBD1; CDR3 protein: CATSIRYRGRRETQYF; CDR3 DNA: TGTGCCACCAGCATTCGATACAGGGGGCGTCGAGAGACCCAGTACTTC
CDR3 length: 14; clone size: many; J gene: TRBJ2-7; V gene: TRBV28; D gene: -; CDR3 protein: CASSDRHTFYEQYF; CDR3 DNA: TGTGCCAGCAGTGACAGGCATACCTTCTACGAGCAGTACTTC
CDR3 length: 16; clone size: many; J gene: TRBJ2-3; V gene: TRBV9; D gene: TRBD2; CDR3 protein: CASSVASGRGADTQYF; CDR3 DNA: TGTGCCAGCAGCGTAGCTAGCGGGAGAGGCGCAGATACGCAGTATTTT
CDR3 length: 14; clone size: -; J gene: TRBJ2-7; V gene: TRBV18; D gene: -; CDR3 protein: CASSPPSRAHEQYF; CDR3 DNA: TGTGCCAGCTCACCACCGAGTAGGGCCCACGAGCAGTACTTC
CDR3 length: 15; clone size: few; J gene: TRBJ2-1; V gene: TRBV18; D gene: -; CDR3 protein: CASSPRGSPDNEQFF; CDR3 DNA: TGTGCCAGCTCACCACGCGGGTCACCAGACAATGAGCAGTTCTTC
CDR3 length: 15; clone size: few; J gene: TRBJ1-6; V gene: TRBV3-1; D gene: -; CDR3 protein: CASSQAGVNNSPLHF; CDR3 DNA: TGTGCCAGCAGCCAAGCAGGCGTTAATAATTCACCCCTCCACTTT
CDR3 length: 18; clone size: -; J gene: TRBJ1-4; V gene: TRBV29-1; D gene: TRBD1; CDR3 protein: CSVLTLDRGFIRTEKLFF; CDR3 DNA: TGCAGCGTTTTGACACTTGACAGGGGGTTTATCCGGACTGAAAAACTGTTTTTT
CDR3 length: 17; clone size: -; J gene: TRBJ2-1; V gene: TRBV4-1; D gene: TRBD2; CDR3 protein: CASSQGIAGYPYNEQFF; CDR3 DNA: TGCGCCAGCAGCCAAGGTATAGCGGGGTACCCTTACAATGAGCAGTTCTTC
CDR3 length: 18; clone size: -; J gene: TRBJ1-5; V gene: TRBV12-3/TRBV12-4; D gene: TRBD1; CDR3 protein: CASSSTTGNVLSNQPQHF; CDR3 DNA: TGTGCCAGCAGTTCGACGACAGGGAACGTCCTTAGCAATCAGCCCCAGCATTTT
CDR3 length: 12; clone size: many; J gene: TRBJ2-3; V gene: TRBV7-9; D gene: -; CDR3 protein: CASRASTDTQYF; CDR3 DNA: TGTGCCAGCAGGGCCAGCACAGATACGCAGTATTTT
CDR3 length: 17; clone size: many; J gene: TRBJ2-5; V gene: TRBV28; D gene: TRBD2; CDR3 protein: CASSFTSGRALQETQYF; CDR3 DNA: TGTGCCAGCAGTTTCACTAGCGGGAGGGCTCTACAAGAGACCCAGTACTTC
CDR3 length: 19; clone size: -; J gene: TRBJ2-5; V gene: TRBV7-2; D gene: TRBD2; CDR3 protein: CASSREGNEAGEGQETQYF; CDR3 DNA: TGTGCCAGCAGCCGGGAAGGGAACGAAGCGGGAGAGGGCCAAGAGACCCAGTACTTC
CDR3 length: 13; clone size: many; J gene: TRBJ1-1; V gene: TRBV5-6; D gene: -; CDR3 protein: CASSLRWYLEAFF; CDR3 DNA: TGTGCCAGCAGCTTACGATGGTATCTCGAAGCTTTCTTT
CDR3 length: 17; clone size: many; J gene: TRBJ2-5; V gene: TRBV12-3/TRBV12-4; D gene: -; CDR3 protein: CASSLVRGFDKPGTQYF; CDR3 DNA: TGTGCCAGCAGTTTGGTTCGGGGCTTCGACAAACCTGGGACCCAGTACTTC
CDR3 length: 11; clone size: many; J gene: TRBJ2-7; V gene: TRBV6-1; D gene: -; CDR3 protein: CASRTSNEQYF; CDR3 DNA: TGTGCCAGCAGGACTTCCAACGAGCAGTACTTC
CDR3 length: 17; clone size: -; J gene: TRBJ2-2; V gene: TRBV20-1; D gene: -; CDR3 protein: CSAPRKGTGREPGELFF; CDR3 DNA: TGCAGTGCTCCACGTAAAGGGACCGGCCGAGAGCCCGGGGAGCTGTTTTTT
CDR3 length: 15; clone size: many; J gene: TRBJ2-5; V gene: TRBV12-3/TRBV12-4; D gene: -; CDR3 protein: CASTRDGLGQETQYF; CDR3 DNA: TGTGCCAGCACCAGGGACGGGCTGGGCCAAGAGACCCAGTACTTC
CDR3 length: 12; clone size: -; J gene: TRBJ1-1; V gene: TRBV7-9; D gene: TRBD1; CDR3 protein: CASGRTGGEAFF; CDR3 DNA: TGTGCCAGCGGCCGGACAGGGGGTGAGGCTTTCTTT
CDR3 length: 16; clone size: many; J gene: TRBJ2-7; V gene: TRBV27; D gene: TRBD2; CDR3 protein: CASSFLPWRETYEQYF; CDR3 DNA: TGTGCCAGCAGTTTTCTCCCCTGGCGGGAGACCTACGAGCAGTACTTC
CDR3 length: 14; clone size: few; J gene: TRBJ1-1; V gene: TRBV3-1; D gene: -; CDR3 protein: CASSQAGRNTEAFF; CDR3 DNA: TGTGCCAGCAGCCAAGCAGGTCGGAACACTGAAGCTTTCTTT
CDR3 length: 16; clone size: -; J gene: TRBJ1-3; V gene: TRBV28; D gene: -; CDR3 protein: CASSARQGSSGNTIYF; CDR3 DNA: TGTGCCAGCAGTGCTAGGCAGGGGTCTTCTGGAAACACCATATATTTT